The next 23 T cell receptor beta chains were all read from a single sample in a study of cytomegalovirus exposure and HLA in healthy donors. The study ran its PCR with 60 Vbeta and 13 Jbeta primers. Assay used: immunoSEQ multiplex PCR; TCRdb lists only in-frame clones, some missing. The table shows about 160,000 clones, with over 60% occurring only once. Input material: PBMCs. The receptor source for this set is a female donor in good health and CMV-seronegative.

This clone was detected a few times. The V and J genes are TRBV11-2 and TRBJ2-3; 7 bases align to TRBD2. Germline trimming cut 6 bases from V and 10 bases from J; bases unmatched to any gene: 7. The CDR3 spans 12 residues. Looked up from germline, CDR1 is SGHAT and CDR2 is FQNNGV. The DNA of the CDR3 is TGTGCCAGCAGGATGGGGGGGGGTCCGCAGTATTTT. Its protein product is CASRMGGGPQYF.

This chain connects TRBV28 to TRBJ2-3; 9 nucleotides line up with TRBD1. In germline, CDR1 is MDHEN, CDR2 SYDVKM. The CDR3 is 16 amino acids. The V and J ends lost 6 bases and 3 bases, in that order; junction bases with no gene match: 10. The CDR3 loop is CASRNTGTGMTDTQYF. The CDR3 bases are TGTGCCAGCAGAAACACCGGGACAGGGATGACAGATACGCAGTATTTT.

J is TRBJ2-4 and V is TRBV6-6; 10 bases line up with TRBD2. Germline V gene lookup returns CDR1 MNHNY and CDR2 SVGAGI (reference sequence). The CDR3 is 15 amino acids. Trimming at V came to 8 bases and at J to 0 bases, leaving 4 bases not matched to a gene. CDR3 amino acids: CASRAGGPAKNIQYF. The CDR3 coding sequence is TGTGCCAGCCGAGCGGGAGGGCCAGCCAAAAACATTCAGTACTTC.

The chain couples TRBV18 to TRBJ2-7; 9 nucleotides line up with TRBD1. CDR1 and CDR2 from the germline V gene are KGHSH and LQKENI. Unmatched junction bases numbered 6, after V lost 1 base and J lost 5 bases. This CDR3 has 15 residues. The CDR3, as DNA: TGTGCCAGCTCACCACGAGACAGGGGGAGCCACGAGCAGTACTTC. It codes for CASSPRDRGSHEQYF.

The V gene is TRBV25-1, the J gene TRBJ2-1; TRBD2 aligns across 13 bases. The CDR3 is 17 amino acids. Looked up from germline, CDR1 is MGHDK and CDR2 is SYGVNS. With 4 bases clipped from V and 8 bases from J, the junction kept 11 bases outside the gene matches. CDR3 loop: CASSAGLAGTRGYEQFF. Here the CDR3 DNA reads TGTGCCAGCAGTGCGGGACTAGCGGGGACAAGAGGGTATGAGCAGTTCTTC. Based on the CDR3 plus reference TRBV25-1 and TRBJ2-1, the full variable domain is EADIYQTPRYLVIGTGKKITLECSQTMGHDKMYWYQQDPGMELHLIHYSYGVNSTEKGDLSSESTVSRIRTEHFPLTLESARPSHTSQYLCASSAGLAGTRGYEQFFGPGTRLTVL.

This clone was seen more than once but under ten times. V usage is TRBV6-6 and J usage is TRBJ2-1, with 10 positions matching TRBD2. Trimming took 4 bases from V and 4 from J; bases not matched to a gene: 7. The germline CDR1 and CDR2 sequences are MNHNY and SVGAGI (reference sequence). This CDR3 is built from 16 residues. This CDR3 is CASSSSLAGYYNEQFF. CDR3 DNA sequence: TGTGCCAGCAGTTCATCACTAGCGGGATATTACAATGAGCAGTTCTTC.

V and J are TRBV18 and TRBJ2-5; possibly TRBD2 for D (6 bases). This CDR3 contains 14 residues. Germline V CDR1 and CDR2: KGHSH, LQKENI. Trimming removed 4 bases at V and 3 bases at J, with 12 bases between. The CDR3 region has the DNA TGTGCCAGCTCACTTAACGCGGGGAAAGAGACCCAGTACTTC. Translation: CASSLNAGKETQYF.

The chain joins TRBV4-3 to TRBJ1-2, with D tentatively TRBD1 (5 bases). Germline CDR1 and CDR2: LGHNA and YSLEER. This CDR3 region has 16 residues. V lost 0 bases and J lost 4, with 15 bases in between. CDR3 in DNA: TGCGCCAGCAGCCAAGACCTCAACCGGCAGGGCTATGGCTACACCTTC. Encoded protein: CASSQDLNRQGYGYTF.

The CDR3 DNA is TGTGCCAGCAGCTTGGAGGAGGGGTGGGAGCAGTACTTC. This encodes CASSLEEGWEQYF. The chain links TRBV5-4 to TRBJ2-7; weak D call: TRBD2 (6 bases). CDR1 and CDR2 (germline): SGHNT, YYREEE (reference sequence). V dropped 0 bases and J dropped 7 bases, with 11 bases sitting between them. The CDR3 spans 13 residues.

This chain joins TRBV28 and TRBJ2-5; TRBD2 agrees at 9 bases. V lost 7 bases and J lost 2; bases outside the gene matches: 17. Germline CDR1 reads MDHEN; CDR2 reads SYDVKM. CDR3 length: 18 residues. The CDR3 protein is CASTLAQRGVRWQETQYF. The CDR3 DNA sequence: TGTGCCAGCACCCTGGCTCAGCGGGGGGTTCGGTGGCAAGAGACCCAGTACTTC.

This clone was seen more than once but under ten times. Additional DNA sequences in this sample encode the identical CDR3. The genes are TRBV30 and TRBJ1-5; D unclear. Germline V gives CDR1 GTSNPN, CDR2 SVGIG (reference sequence). Trimming removed 0 bases from V and 4 bases from J, with 7 bases in between. The CDR3 sequence is 13 residues long. CDR3 in DNA: TGTGCCTGGAGTGTCCAACGGAATCAGCCCCAGCATTTT. Translated: CAWSVQRNQPQHF.

The genes are TRBV9 and TRBJ2-7, with D perhaps TRBD2 (7 bases). V was clipped by 3 bases and J by 3 bases, with 19 bases between them. The CDR3 has 16 amino acids. Germline V CDR1 and CDR2: SGDLS, YYNGEE. CDR3 coding DNA: TGTGCCAGCAGCGAAAAGGGGGGAGGGCCGGGCTACGAGCAGTACTTC. Translation gives CASSEKGGGPGYEQYF.

This clone was picked up a small number of times. The rearrangement uses TRBV10-3 and TRBJ2-3, with no clear D. V was clipped by 9 bases and J by 0 bases, with 13 bases between them. The CDR3 has 14 residues. CDR1 is ENHRY and CDR2 is SYGVKD in the germline V gene. The CDR3 region has the DNA TGTGCCATAGTATCTGCCACTAGCACAGATACGCAGTATTTT. This encodes CAIVSATSTDTQYF.

The chain employs TRBV4-3 and TRBJ2-3; 8 positions agree with TRBD1. Germline CDR1 LGHNA, CDR2 YSLEER. CDR3 length equals 15 residues. Trimming removed 3 bases from V and 3 bases from J; junction bases left unmatched: 5. CDR3 sequence (DNA): TGCGCCAGCAGCCAGGACAGGGTGGAGACAGATACGCAGTATTTT. It is translated as CASSQDRVETDTQYF.

V usage is TRBV5-5 and J usage is TRBJ2-7; 8 nucleotides agree with TRBD1. Germline CDR1 is SGHKS and CDR2 is YYEKEE (reference sequence). J lost 4 bases, V lost 4 bases, and 13 bases had no gene match. The CDR3 contains 16 residues. The CDR3 reads CASSRVPGQGSYEQYF. Here the CDR3 DNA reads TGTGCCAGCAGCAGAGTACCCGGACAGGGTTCATACGAGCAGTACTTC.

This clone occurred once. Sequence at one end of the junction differs from germline and may be a read error. This chain joins TRBV23-1 and TRBJ2-4; D is undetermined. TRBV23-1 qualifies as an ORF whose function is uncertain. The CDR3 spans 17 residues. The CDR3 DNA is TGCGCCAGCAGTCAAAAGTGTGTCGGGTCAGCCCAAAACATTCAGTACTTC. Its protein is CASSQKCVGSAQNIQYF.

Here the CDR3 reads CAWRGQAIYEQYF. In nucleotides, the CDR3 is TGTGCCTGGAGGGGACAGGCTATCTACGAGCAGTACTTC. The V and J genes are TRBV30 and TRBJ2-5; TRBD1 matches at 8 bases. The better agreement between TRBJ2-7 and the DNA end casts doubt on the J call. This CDR3 region has 13 residues. CDR1 and CDR2 from the germline V gene are GTSNPN and SVGIG (reference sequence).

As concerns this clone: The junction does not match germline at one end; this may be a read error. The CDR3 coding sequence is TGCGCCAGCAGCCAAGTTACAGGCGCCCTACCCAAAAACAGTCAGTACTTC. Residues: CASSQVTGALPKNSQYF. The chain uses TRBV4-1 and TRBJ2-4, with TRBD1 as a possible D gene (5 bases). Germline V gene sequence: CDR1 MGHRA, CDR2 YSYEKL. The CDR3 loop spans 17 amino acids.

V and J are TRBV4-3 and TRBJ2-3; 8 nucleotides line up with TRBD2. The CDR3 totals 14 residues. Germline CDR1 is LGHNA and CDR2 is YSLEER. With 1 base clipped from V and 5 bases from J, the junction kept 2 bases outside the gene matches. The CDR3 DNA reads as TGCGCCAGCAGCCAAGGCCTAGCGGGAGATACGCAGTATTTT. Protein product: CASSQGLAGDTQYF.

The chain recombines TRBV6-5 with TRBJ1-2, with a possible D match to TRBD1 (5 bases). This CDR3 comprises 12 residues. V shed 6 bases and J shed 6 bases, with 11 bases lying between them. The V gene's germline CDR1 is MNHEY and CDR2 SVGAGI. CDR3 in amino acids: CASSPGVDGYTF. The CDR3 DNA sequence: TGTGCCAGCAGCCCGGGGGTGGATGGCTACACCTTC.

The genes are TRBV5-4 and TRBJ2-7, with 7 bases identical to TRBD2. Germline V lookup: CDR1 SGHNT, CDR2 YYREEE (reference sequence). V was clipped by 0 bases and J by 2 bases; unmatched bases: 8. The CDR3 covers 16 residues. CDR3 protein: CASSLVRSSGTYEQYF. For the CDR3, the DNA is TGTGCCAGCAGCTTGGTGAGGTCTAGCGGAACCTACGAGCAGTACTTC.

The CDR3 DNA follows: TGTGCCTGGAGTCTAGCGGCCACAGATACGCAGTATTTT. Translation: CAWSLAATDTQYF. V usage is TRBV30 and J usage is TRBJ2-3, with TRBD2 matching 7 bases. V trimming: 2 bases; J trimming: 2 bases; junction bases outside the gene matches: 1. From germline, CDR1 is GTSNPN and CDR2 SVGIG (reference sequence). The CDR3 covers 13 residues.

This clone was detected a few times. The chain employs TRBV7-9 and TRBJ2-4; D remains ambiguous. V shed 5 bases and J shed 4 bases, with 12 bases lying between them. CDR3 length equals 14 residues. The germline V gene encodes CDR1 SEHNR and CDR2 FQNEAQ (reference sequence). The CDR3 spells CASSRVVSKNIQYF. DNA of the CDR3: TGTGCCAGCAGCCGCGTTGTGAGTAAAAACATTCAGTACTTC.